These T cell receptor beta chains were read from a single sample in a study of blood T cell repertoires in COVID-19. The method was immunoSEQ multiplex PCR; TCRdb's version includes in-frame clones alone and lacks a portion of them. Of 170,000 or so clones listed, approximately 91% were seen once; the top ten hold 0.5% to 0.65%. Specimen: peripheral blood. Receptor source: a man aged 50-59 years with acute or convalescent COVID-19. Each CDR3 is given with its conserved first and last residue. A D gene is named only where the DNA matches it firmly. Clone size is shown for a subset of rows, as once, few, many or a class of expanded clone.

J gene	D gene	V gene	clone size	CDR3 protein	CDR3 DNA
TRBJ1-5	-	TRBV6-5	-	CASRRTDTGQPQHF	TGTGCCAGCAGAAGGACGGACACGGGTCAGCCCCAGCATTTT
TRBJ2-1	-	TRBV5-1	-	CASSWGGGPNNEQFF	TGCGCCAGCAGCTGGGGGGGCGGACCAAACAATGAGCAGTTCTTC
TRBJ1-3	TRBD1	TRBV6-5	-	CASRQDRGIGNTIYF	TGTGCCAGCAGGCAGGACAGGGGCATTGGAAACACCATATATTTT
TRBJ2-7	-	TRBV11-2	-	CASSQDSYEQYF	TGTGCCAGCAGCCAAGACAGCTACGAGCAGTACTTC
TRBJ2-7	-	TRBV4-1	-	CASSQVRGSYEQYF	TGCGCCAGCAGCCAAGTTCGGGGTTCCTACGAGCAGTACTTC
TRBJ1-1	TRBD1	TRBV5-8	-	CASHMGQRNTEAFF	TGTGCCAGCCACATGGGACAGCGGAACACTGAAGCTTTCTTT
TRBJ2-7	-	TRBV11-2	-	CASSLGARGYEQYF	TGTGCCAGCAGCTTAGGTGCCAGGGGTTACGAGCAGTACTTC
TRBJ2-2	TRBD2	TRBV11-2	-	CASTPSGSFSGELFF	TGTGCCAGCACCCCTAGCGGGAGTTTTTCCGGGGAGCTGTTTTTT
TRBJ2-1	-	TRBV27	few	CASSLAGYNEQFF	TGTGCCAGCAGTTTAGCGGGGTACAATGAGCAGTTCTTC
TRBJ1-5	-	TRBV6-6	-	CASSYAGGFSNQPQHF	TGTGCCAGCAGTTACGCTGGCGGATTTAGCAATCAGCCCCAGCATTTT
TRBJ2-1	-	TRBV28	-	CASIGSTEQFF	TGTGCCAGCATAGGGAGCACTGAGCAGTTCTTC
TRBJ2-2	TRBD2	TRBV6-2/TRBV6-3	-	CASSPLGAGGSGGELFF	TGTGCCAGCAGCCCACTAGGTGCGGGGGGCTCCGGCGGGGAGCTGTTTTTT
TRBJ1-5	-	TRBV7-6	-	CASSLGPQEKYSNQPQHF	TGTGCCAGCAGCTTAGGCCCACAGGAGAAATATAGCAATCAGCCCCAGCATTTT
TRBJ2-2	TRBD2	TRBV10-2	-	CASSESGGSAGELFF	TGCGCCAGCAGTGAGTCGGGCGGGAGCGCCGGGGAGCTGTTTTTT
TRBJ2-3	-	TRBV4-1	-	CASSQDEGGVIRDTQYF	TGCGCCAGCAGCCAAGATGAAGGGGGGGTGATAAGAGATACGCAGTATTTT
TRBJ1-1	-	TRBV18	-	CASSPPGLRGSTEAFF	TGTGCCAGCTCACCACCGGGTCTCCGGGGTTCCACTGAAGCTTTCTTT
TRBJ2-1	TRBD2	TRBV18	-	CASSPGTSGGPNEQFF	TGTGCCAGCTCACCCGGGACTAGCGGGGGCCCCAATGAGCAGTTCTTC
TRBJ1-2	-	TRBV6-5	-	CASRPDSNYGYTF	TGTGCCAGCAGACCTGACAGTAACTATGGCTACACCTTC
TRBJ2-7	TRBD2	TRBV20-1	-	CSASVTSGRVLQAYEQYF	TGCAGTGCTAGTGTGACTAGCGGGAGGGTCTTACAAGCATACGAGCAGTACTTC
TRBJ2-1	TRBD2	TRBV6-6	once	CASRSSSSGTYNEQFF	TGTGCCAGCAGATCCTCCTCTAGCGGAACCTACAATGAGCAGTTCTTC
TRBJ2-3	-	TRBV5-4	few	CASSRQETRVVGTQYF	TGTGCCAGCAGCCGCCAGGAGACTAGGGTTGTGGGTACGCAGTATTTT
TRBJ2-1	-	TRBV7-9	-	CASSLGTGNYNEQFF	TGTGCCAGCAGCTTAGGCACAGGAAACTACAATGAGCAGTTCTTC
TRBJ2-3	-	TRBV9	-	CASSVRAGWGSDTQYF	TGTGCCAGCAGCGTAAGGGCGGGATGGGGGTCAGATACGCAGTATTTT
TRBJ2-2	TRBD2	TRBV7-3	-	CASSDTGLQPSGRAIGGELFF	TGTGCCAGCAGCGACACAGGGCTCCAACCTAGCGGGAGGGCCATCGGCGGGGAGCTGTTTTTT
TRBJ2-5	TRBD2	TRBV9	-	CASSVGGLGAGETQYF	TGTGCCAGCAGCGTGGGGGGACTAGGGGCCGGTGAGACCCAGTACTTC
TRBJ1-6	TRBD1	TRBV3-1/TRBV3-2	-	CASSQGTGVYNSPLHF	TGTGCCAGCAGCCAAGGGACAGGGGTCTATAATTCACCCCTCCACTTT
TRBJ2-1	-	TRBV6-5	-	CATLSGASDEQFF	TGTGCCACTCTCTCCGGGGCTAGCGATGAGCAGTTCTTC
TRBJ1-1	TRBD1	TRBV2	-	CASRGQMNTEAFF	TGTGCCAGCAGGGGACAGATGAACACTGAAGCTTTCTTT
TRBJ1-5	TRBD1	TRBV10-2	-	CASRGQGKDQPQHF	TGCGCCAGCAGGGGACAGGGCAAGGATCAGCCCCAGCATTTT
TRBJ1-6	-	TRBV7-6	-	CASSLDRGSPLHF	TGTGCCAGCAGCTTAGATAGGGGATCACCCCTCCACTTT
TRBJ2-2	-	TRBV7-2	-	CASSRRQTTGELFF	TGTGCCAGCAGCCGCAGACAGACCACCGGGGAGCTGTTTTTT
TRBJ2-6	-	TRBV5-1	-	CASSPLAGANVLTF	TGCGCCAGCAGCCCCTTAGCTGGGGCCAACGTCCTGACTTTC
TRBJ2-3	TRBD2	TRBV5-4	-	CASSFVLAGPRTDTQYF	TGTGCCAGCAGCTTCGTCCTAGCGGGCCCTCGCACAGATACGCAGTATTTT
TRBJ1-2	TRBD1	TRBV3-1/TRBV3-2	few	CASSSSRQGINYGYTF	TGTGCCAGCAGCTCCTCCCGACAGGGGATTAACTATGGCTACACCTTC
TRBJ2-6	-	TRBV28	-	CASSFRGANVLTF	TGTGCCAGCAGTTTTCGTGGGGCCAACGTCCTGACTTTC
TRBJ1-1	TRBD1	TRBV6-1	-	CASSEHRGLAFF	TGTGCCAGCAGTGAACACAGGGGGCTGGCTTTCTTT
TRBJ2-7	TRBD1	TRBV11-2	-	CASSLGAGTGYSYEQYF	TGTGCCAGCAGCTTAGGGGCCGGGACAGGGTACTCCTACGAGCAGTACTTC
TRBJ2-3	TRBD2	TRBV5-6	-	CASSLRLAGDTDTQYF	TGTGCCAGCAGCTTGAGGCTAGCGGGGGATACAGATACGCAGTATTTT
TRBJ2-3	TRBD1	TRBV19	once	CASRGPDRGYDTQYF	TGTGCCAGCCGGGGCCCGGACAGGGGATACGATACGCAGTATTTT
TRBJ1-1	-	TRBV5-5	-	CASSVTAMNTEAFF	TGTGCCAGCAGCGTGACAGCGATGAACACTGAAGCTTTCTTT
TRBJ2-2	-	TRBV30	-	CAWSVELVRRDTGELFF	TGTGCCTGGAGTGTAGAGTTGGTTCGCAGGGACACCGGGGAGCTGTTTTTT
TRBJ1-1	-	TRBV18	once	CASSPLARGDTEAFF	TGTGCCAGCTCACCACTAGCCCGGGGAGACACTGAAGCTTTCTTT
TRBJ1-1	-	TRBV12-3/TRBV12-4	-	CASTTQWNTEAFF	TGTGCCAGCACCACCCAGTGGAACACTGAAGCTTTCTTT
TRBJ2-6	TRBD1	TRBV18	-	CASSPKTISGQGTSGANVLTF	TGTGCCAGCTCACCAAAAACGATTTCGGGACAGGGGACCTCTGGGGCCAACGTCCTGACTTTC
TRBJ1-4	-	TRBV4-3	-	CASSQGRGITNEKLFF	TGCGCCAGCAGCCAGGGTCGAGGGATCACTAATGAAAAACTGTTTTTT
TRBJ1-5	-	TRBV19	-	CASSGWRGLSNQPQHF	TGTGCCAGTAGTGGCTGGAGGGGCCTTAGCAATCAGCCCCAGCATTTT
TRBJ2-3	-	TRBV9	-	CASSAGTDTQYF	TGTGCCAGCAGCGCGGGCACAGATACGCAGTATTTT
TRBJ2-2	-	TRBV9	-	CASSVGRAGELFF	TGTGCCAGCAGCGTAGGGCGGGCCGGGGAGCTGTTTTTT
TRBJ1-4	-	TRBV9	-	CASSPTGKPEKLFF	TGTGCCAGCAGCCCCACGGGGAAGCCGGAAAAACTGTTTTTT
TRBJ1-2	-	TRBV2	-	CASSLTGNNGYTF	TGTGCCAGCAGCCTCACAGGGAATAATGGCTACACCTTC
TRBJ2-7	-	TRBV6-5	once	CASSYSGQRDYEQYF	TGTGCCAGCAGTTACTCGGGTCAACGGGACTACGAGCAGTACTTC
TRBJ2-7	-	TRBV7-8	once	CASSRVSGHNYEQYF	TGTGCCAGCAGCCGAGTGTCCGGACACAACTACGAGCAGTACTTC
TRBJ2-1	-	TRBV28	-	CASSSLAGSSYNEQFF	TGTGCCAGCAGTTCACTAGCTGGTAGCTCCTACAATGAGCAGTTCTTC
TRBJ2-3	TRBD1	TRBV19	-	CASSNTQGASTDTQYF	TGTGCCAGTAGTAACACACAGGGGGCGAGCACAGATACGCAGTATTTT
TRBJ1-4	TRBD1	TRBV9	-	CASSDDRGNEKLFF	TGTGCCAGCAGCGATGACAGGGGCAATGAAAAACTGTTTTTT
TRBJ1-6	-	TRBV11-3	-	CASSSDSRTNSPLHF	TGTGCCAGCAGCTCGGACAGCCGCACTAATTCACCCCTCCACTTT
TRBJ2-5	-	TRBV5-1	-	CASSLMVDRGQETQYF	TGCGCCAGCAGCTTAATGGTGGACCGGGGTCAAGAGACCCAGTACTTC
TRBJ2-3	TRBD1	TRBV4-3	few	CASSQNRGNTDTQYF	TGCGCCAGCAGCCAAAACAGGGGGAACACAGATACGCAGTATTTT
TRBJ2-2	TRBD1	TRBV27	-	CASSRRDRVGTGELFF	TGTGCCAGCAGTCGTCGGGACAGGGTCGGCACCGGGGAGCTGTTTTTT
TRBJ1-2	TRBD1	TRBV7-3	-	CASSFGQGDYGYTF	TGTGCCAGCAGCTTTGGACAGGGCGACTATGGCTACACCTTC